Below are 20 T cell receptor beta chains sequenced from a single sample in a study of glioma-infiltrating T cells after dendritic cell vaccination. Assay used: immunoSEQ multiplex PCR; TCRdb lists only in-frame clones, some missing. The repertoire consists of tens of thousands of clones, with more than 75% occurring once and the leading ten covering around 16%. Sequencing used blood, obtained before dendritic cell vaccination. Receptor source: a human donor with glioblastoma.

Here the CDR3 reads CASSIGGRGAEAFF. The CDR3 DNA follows: TGTGCCAGTAGTATAGGGGGACGGGGGGCTGAAGCTTTCTTT. This chain joins TRBV19 and TRBJ1-1; weak D call: TRBD1 (5 bases). In germline, CDR1 is LNHDA, CDR2 SQIVND (reference sequence). V gave up 1 base and J gave up 6 bases, with 12 bases separating them. CDR3 length equals 14 residues.

This chain uses TRBV9 with TRBJ2-1, with TRBD2 matching over 14 bases. V was clipped by 3 bases and J by 4 bases; unmatched bases: 3. The CDR3 extends over 16 amino acids. Germline assignment: CDR1 SGDLS and CDR2 YYNGEE. The CDR3 DNA sequence: TGTGCCAGCAGCGCCGGGACTAGCGGGAGTTACAATGAGCAGTTCTTC. Protein: CASSAGTSGSYNEQFF.

A single count supports this clone. This chain uses TRBV7-3 with TRBJ2-1; TRBD2 aligns across 12 bases. CDR1 is SGHTA and CDR2 is FQGTGA in the germline V gene. J gave up 0 bases and V 5 bases, and 14 bases lay outside the gene matches. CDR3 length: 20 residues. DNA of the CDR3: TGTGCCAGCAGCCCCCAGGCTAGCGGGAGGGGAAGAGCCTCCTACAATGAGCAGTTCTTC. Protein: CASSPQASGRGRASYNEQFF. The complete variable domain, with remaining parts taken from reference TRBV7-3 and TRBJ2-1, reads GAGVSQTPSNKVTEKGKYVELRCDPISGHTALYWYRQSLGQGPEFLIYFQGTGAADDSGLPNDRFFAVRPEGSVSTLKIQRTERGDSAVYLCASSPQASGRGRASYNEQFFGPGTRLTVL.

V is TRBV6-6 and J is TRBJ2-7, with 8 bases aligning to TRBD1. Germline V gene sequence: CDR1 MNHNY, CDR2 SVGAGI (reference sequence). This CDR3 has 14 amino acids. Trimming removed 6 bases from V and 6 bases from J; junction bases left unmatched: 10. CDR3 DNA: TGTGCCAGCAGGCCACAGGGGGTAGGTCTCGAGCAGTACTTC. It is translated as CASRPQGVGLEQYF.

This clone appeared a single time. Different DNA sequences within this sample yield the same CDR3. The chain recombines TRBV6-5 with TRBJ1-2; tentative D call: TRBD1 (6 bases). There are 13 residues in the CDR3. V lost 2 bases, J lost 8 bases, and 12 bases lay in between. Germline assignment: CDR1 MNHEY and CDR2 SVGAGI. CDR3 in amino acids: CASSYGGAGGYTF. CDR3 nucleotide sequence: TGTGCCAGCAGTTACGGGGGGGCTGGGGGCTACACCTTC.

The chain is built from TRBV5-1 and TRBJ2-2; a weak D match, TRBD2 (5 bases). The germline V and J ends were trimmed by 4 bases and 3 bases, with 19 bases remaining between them. The CDR3 spans 17 residues. Germline V CDR1 and CDR2: SGHRS, YFSETQ. CDR3 coding DNA: TGCGCCAGCAGCCCCTCAACTACGGCGAGGGACACCGGGGAGCTGTTTTTT. It translates to CASSPSTTARDTGELFF.

This clone was observed a few times. CDR3 sequence (DNA): TGTGCCAGCGCGGCAGGGGGGAAGCCCCAGCATTTT. Protein: CASAAGGKPQHF. This chain uses TRBV2 with TRBJ1-5, with 7 bases identical to TRBD1. Germline assignment: CDR1 SNHLY and CDR2 FYNNEI. The junction had 6 bases not matched to a gene; V was cut back by 8 bases and J by 8 bases. The CDR3 length is 12 residues.

The CDR3: CASRDSSYEQYF. CDR3 sequence (DNA): TGCGCCAGCAGGGACAGTTCCTACGAGCAGTACTTC. The chain joins TRBV5-1 to TRBJ2-7; D possibly corresponds to TRBD1 (6 bases). Trimming pared 5 bases from V and 1 base from J, leaving 7 bases between. The germline V gene encodes CDR1 SGHRS and CDR2 YFSETQ. CDR3 length: 12 amino acids.

This clone was counted a single time. V and J are TRBV7-9 and TRBJ2-7, with 12 bases aligning to TRBD2. Germline CDR1 is SEHNR and CDR2 is FQNEAQ (reference sequence). The CDR3 spans 15 residues. Trimming removed 5 bases from V and 6 bases from J; junction bases left unmatched: 8. CDR3 DNA sequence: TGTGCCAGCAGCCTTCCTAGCGGGGGGGCCGTCGAGCAGTACTTC. Protein sequence: CASSLPSGGAVEQYF.

The chain combines TRBV28 with TRBJ2-5, with D possibly being TRBD2 (6 bases). Germline CDR1 MDHEN, CDR2 SYDVKM. V dropped 2 bases and J dropped 2 bases, with 9 bases sitting between them. The CDR3 is made up of 14 amino acids. The CDR3 spells CASSLGGRQETQYF. The CDR3 DNA is TGTGCCAGCAGTTTAGGGGGGAGACAAGAGACCCAGTACTTC.

The chain has TRBV29-1 and TRBJ2-5; D is possibly TRBD2 (6 bases). V gave up 3 bases and J gave up 2 bases, with 19 bases separating them. Germline CDR1 reads SQVTM; CDR2 reads ANQGSEA. The CDR3 consists of 16 residues. In DNA, the CDR3 is TGCAGCGTTGACCGGGGGTACAGTGAATCTCAAGAGACCCAGTACTTC. This gives the protein CSVDRGYSESQETQYF. The full variable domain, completed using reference TRBV29-1 and TRBJ2-5, is SAVISQKPSRDICQRGTSLTIQCQVDSQVTMMFWYRQQPGQSLTLIATANQGSEATYESGFVIDKFPISRPNLTFSTLTVSNMSPEDSSIYLCSVDRGYSESQETQYFGPGTRLLVL.

This chain links TRBV19 with TRBJ1-5, with D tentatively TRBD1 (5 bases). V dropped 5 bases and J dropped 4 bases, with 9 bases sitting between them. Germline-derived CDR1 and CDR2 are LNHDA and SQIVND (reference sequence). The CDR3 spans 13 residues. The CDR3 here is CASSDSWNQPQHF. For the CDR3, the DNA is TGTGCCAGTAGTGACAGTTGGAATCAGCCCCAGCATTTT.

V usage is TRBV4-3 and J usage is TRBJ2-5; the match to TRBD2 covers 10 bases. V trimming: 1 base; J trimming: 5 bases; junction bases outside the gene matches: 7. The CDR3 is 16 amino acids. Germline loops: CDR1 LGHNA, CDR2 YSLEER. CDR3 sequence: CASSQGLAGGPETQYF. CDR3 bases: TGCGCCAGCAGCCAAGGCTTAGCGGGGGGACCTGAGACCCAGTACTTC.

J is TRBJ1-1 and V is TRBV19, with 9 bases fitting TRBD1. V lost 1 base, J lost 0 bases, and 12 bases stayed unmatched. The CDR3 runs to 19 residues. Looked up from germline, CDR1 is LNHDA and CDR2 is SQIVND (reference sequence). The DNA for the CDR3 is TGTGCCAGTAGTATAGGTGGACAGGGGTTAAGAAGACTGAACACTGAAGCTTTCTTT. Translation gives CASSIGGQGLRRLNTEAFF.

This rearrangement joins TRBV25-1 to TRBJ2-7; TRBD2 might be the D (7 bases). This CDR3 comprises 15 residues. In germline, CDR1 is MGHDK, CDR2 SYGVNS. V lost 8 bases and J 5 bases, leaving 22 bases between the germline ends. CDR3 in amino acids: CASGMWGGAIDEQYF. The CDR3 DNA reads TGTGCCAGCGGTATGTGGGGGGGCGCGATCGACGAGCAGTACTTC.

The chain is built from TRBV9 and TRBJ1-2; 9 nucleotides line up with TRBD1. The trim removed 3 bases at V and 8 bases at J, leaving 5 bases unmatched. The CDR3 runs 13 residues. Looked up from germline, CDR1 is SGDLS and CDR2 is YYNGEE. CDR3 DNA sequence: TGTGCCAGCAGCGCCCCGACAGGGGGGGGCTACACCTTC. It encodes CASSAPTGGGYTF.

Here the CDR3 reads CASGPAGNTIYF. The DNA for the CDR3 is TGTGCCAGCGGTCCCGCCGGGAACACCATATATTTT. The chain uses TRBV5-6 and TRBJ1-3; unclear D gene. The CDR3 has 12 amino acids. V lost 7 bases and J 7 bases, leaving 12 bases between the germline ends. The germline gives CDR1 SGHDT, CDR2 YYEEEE.

The V gene is TRBV18, the J gene TRBJ1-3; 8 bases match TRBD1. The germline V gene encodes CDR1 KGHSH and CDR2 LQKENI. J was trimmed by 0 bases and V by 2 bases; bases with no gene match: 9. This CDR3 is 18 amino acids long. The CDR3 DNA reads as TGTGCCAGCTCACCAATGAAGGGACAGGTTAACTCTGGAAACACCATATATTTT. This codes for CASSPMKGQVNSGNTIYF. The full variable domain, in which reference TRBV18 and TRBJ1-3 provide the parts outside the CDR3, is NAGVMQNPRHLVRRRGQEARLRCSPMKGHSHVYWYRQLPEEGLKFMVYLQKENIIDESGMPKERFSAEFPKEGPSILRIQQVVRGDSAAYFCASSPMKGQVNSGNTIYFGEGSWLTVV.

The chain couples TRBV11-2 to TRBJ1-2; D not certain. This CDR3 comprises 14 residues. V lost 0 bases and J lost 4, with 9 bases in between. Germline CDR1 SGHAT, CDR2 FQNNGV. The CDR3 DNA reads TGTGCCAGCAGCTTAGACGCGGGATCCTATGGCTACACCTTC. The encoded protein is CASSLDAGSYGYTF. The entire variable domain, with the rest obtained from reference TRBV11-2 and TRBJ1-2, is as follows: EAGVAQSPRYKIIEKRQSVAFWCNPISGHATLYWYQQILGQGPKLLIQFQNNGVVDDSQLPKDRFSAERLKGVDSTLKIQPAKLEDSAVYLCASSLDAGSYGYTFGSGTRLTVV.

This chain joins TRBV27 and TRBJ2-1, with 9 nucleotides matching TRBD1. This CDR3 is 15 amino acids long. Germline V gene data show CDR1 as MNHEY and CDR2 as SMNVEV (reference sequence). The V and J ends lost 6 bases and 6 bases, in that order; junction bases with no gene match: 9. In nucleotides, the CDR3 is TGTGCCAGCAGGGCCAGCGGGACAGGGCGCAATGAGCAGTTCTTC. It yields the protein CASRASGTGRNEQFF.